Listed below are T cell receptor beta chains from one sample, sequenced in a study of T-cell reconstitution after alpha-beta-depleted transplantation in children. TCRdb re-analysed the PCR reads in MiXCR, keeping a single row per CDR3 protein. The table has around 210,000 distinct CDR3 sequences, roughly 7% seen once; the top ten hold 5.5%. The specimen was PBMCs, collected before TCRalphabeta/CD19-depleted stem cell transplant. These receptors were collected from a boy aged 2 to 10 with acute lymphoblastic leukemia, due to receive a stem cell transplant. The CDR3 runs from the conserved cysteine through the conserved F or W. The order of the fields is V gene, clone size, J gene, D gene, CDR3 DNA, CDR3 protein. D genes are given only for firm matches. Rows may omit the clone size; those that give it use once, few, many or a size class.

v_call: TRBV7-9
clone_size: many
j_call: TRBJ2-7
d_call: NA
cdr3_nt: TGTGCCAGCAGCTCCTACAAGAACGAGCAGTACTTC
cdr3_aa: CASSSYKNEQYF

v_call: TRBV4-3
clone_size: few
j_call: TRBJ2-7
d_call: TRBD1
cdr3_nt: TGCGCCAGCAGCCAAGCCATCACGGGACAGTCCTCGTACGAGCAGTACTTC
cdr3_aa: CASSQAITGQSSYEQYF

v_call: TRBV27
clone_size: many
j_call: TRBJ2-1
d_call: TRBD2
cdr3_nt: TGTGCCAGCAGCCCGGCGGGGGGCAATGAGCAGTTCTTC
cdr3_aa: CASSPAGGNEQFF

v_call: TRBV6-4
clone_size: many
j_call: TRBJ2-1
d_call: TRBD2
cdr3_nt: TGTGCCAGCAGTGACTCTAGCGGGGGGGCCAATGAGCAGTTCTTC
cdr3_aa: CASSDSSGGANEQFF

v_call: TRBV10-3
clone_size: many
j_call: TRBJ2-7
d_call: TRBD1
cdr3_nt: TGTGCCATCAGAGACCGGGACAGCTCCTACGAGCAGTACTTC
cdr3_aa: CAIRDRDSSYEQYF

v_call: TRBV7-9
clone_size: many
j_call: TRBJ2-7
d_call: NA
cdr3_nt: TGTGCCAGCAGCTCACGTCTCAGCGGGGACAGCTCCTACGAGCAGTACTTC
cdr3_aa: CASSSRLSGDSSYEQYF

v_call: TRBV18
clone_size: NA
j_call: TRBJ2-6
d_call: NA
cdr3_nt: TGTGCCAGCCCAGAGTCGGAATCCGACCGCTCTGGGGCCAACGTCCTGACTTTC
cdr3_aa: CASPESESDRSGANVLTF

v_call: TRBV12-3/TRBV12-4
clone_size: many
j_call: TRBJ2-7
d_call: NA
cdr3_nt: TGTGCCAGCAGTCCTACTACTCCCTACGAGCAGTACTTC
cdr3_aa: CASSPTTPYEQYF

v_call: TRBV18
clone_size: NA
j_call: TRBJ2-1
d_call: TRBD2
cdr3_nt: TGTGCCAGCTCACCCGAGCGGGGGGGACCCAATGAGCAGTTCTTC
cdr3_aa: CASSPERGGPNEQFF

v_call: TRBV7-2
clone_size: many
j_call: TRBJ2-7
d_call: TRBD1
cdr3_nt: TGTGCCAGCAGCTTACTCCCAGGGGGTGGGGAGCAGTACTTC
cdr3_aa: CASSLLPGGGEQYF

v_call: TRBV28
clone_size: few
j_call: TRBJ1-1
d_call: NA
cdr3_nt: TGTGCCAGCAGAATAGAATTCAGGGGTCTCAACACTGAAGCTTTCTTT
cdr3_aa: CASRIEFRGLNTEAFF

v_call: TRBV6-5
clone_size: few
j_call: TRBJ2-7
d_call: TRBD1
cdr3_nt: TGTGCCAGCAGCTTAACCGGGACAGAAGACGAGCAGTACTTC
cdr3_aa: CASSLTGTEDEQYF

v_call: TRBV27
clone_size: many
j_call: TRBJ2-2
d_call: NA
cdr3_nt: TGTGCCAGGGAAGATATATATGGACAAATCAACACCGGGGAGCTGTTTTTT
cdr3_aa: CAREDIYGQINTGELFF

v_call: TRBV2
clone_size: few
j_call: TRBJ1-2
d_call: TRBD1
cdr3_nt: TGTGCCAGCAGAGGGACAGGGGGTTCCTATGGCTACACCTTC
cdr3_aa: CASRGTGGSYGYTF

v_call: TRBV5-5
clone_size: many
j_call: TRBJ2-7
d_call: NA
cdr3_nt: TGTGCCAGCAGCTCCACACATATCACCTACGAGCAGTACTTC
cdr3_aa: CASSSTHITYEQYF

v_call: TRBV6-2/TRBV6-3
clone_size: many
j_call: TRBJ2-7
d_call: NA
cdr3_nt: TGTGCCAGCAGTACACCCGCGACGGGCGAGCAGTACTTC
cdr3_aa: CASSTPATGEQYF

v_call: TRBV7-6
clone_size: many
j_call: TRBJ2-5
d_call: NA
cdr3_nt: TGTGCCAGCAGCCGGTATAGGGGAGTAGGAGAGACCCAGTACTTC
cdr3_aa: CASSRYRGVGETQYF

v_call: TRBV6-2/TRBV6-3
clone_size: few
j_call: TRBJ1-2
d_call: NA
cdr3_nt: TGTGCCGGCTCAGCAGAAGGTTCGAGCTTCTATGGCTACACCTTC
cdr3_aa: CAGSAEGSSFYGYTF

v_call: TRBV5-8
clone_size: many
j_call: TRBJ2-6
d_call: TRBD1
cdr3_nt: TGTGCCAGCAGCTTCCGGACAGGGTTGTCTGGGGCCAACGTCCTGACTTTC
cdr3_aa: CASSFRTGLSGANVLTF

v_call: TRBV27
clone_size: many
j_call: TRBJ2-3
d_call: NA
cdr3_nt: TGTGCCAGCAGTTTAACGCCCGGGCAGGGAGACACAGATACGCAGTATTTT
cdr3_aa: CASSLTPGQGDTDTQYF

v_call: TRBV9
clone_size: many
j_call: TRBJ2-1
d_call: NA
cdr3_nt: TGTGCCAGCAGCGAGGGGGGCTACAATGAGCAGTTCTTC
cdr3_aa: CASSEGGYNEQFF

v_call: TRBV5-6
clone_size: NA
j_call: TRBJ2-1
d_call: TRBD2
cdr3_nt: TGTGCCAGCAGCCGTGGCGGGGGAACCTTGGCCTTCAATGAGCAGTTCTTC
cdr3_aa: CASSRGGGTLAFNEQFF

v_call: TRBV28
clone_size: many
j_call: TRBJ1-4
d_call: TRBD1
cdr3_nt: TGTGCCAGCAGTCCCCCCACAGGGGAAGGTGAAAAACTGTTTTTT
cdr3_aa: CASSPPTGEGEKLFF

v_call: TRBV12-3/TRBV12-4
clone_size: many
j_call: TRBJ2-3
d_call: TRBD1
cdr3_nt: TGTGCCAGCAGCTCAACCCTGGACAGGGCCGGCGATACGCAGTATTTT
cdr3_aa: CASSSTLDRAGDTQYF

v_call: TRBV20-1
clone_size: NA
j_call: TRBJ1-2
d_call: NA
cdr3_nt: TGCAGTGGCAAGGACTTCAGCCCCTATGGCTACACCTTC
cdr3_aa: CSGKDFSPYGYTF

v_call: TRBV7-2
clone_size: few
j_call: TRBJ2-7
d_call: NA
cdr3_nt: TGTGCCAGCACCTCAGGATACGAGCAGTACTTC
cdr3_aa: CASTSGYEQYF

v_call: TRBV6-1
clone_size: few
j_call: TRBJ1-5
d_call: NA
cdr3_nt: TGTGCCAGCTACAACAGCTATAGCAATCAGCCCCAGCATTTT
cdr3_aa: CASYNSYSNQPQHF

v_call: TRBV28
clone_size: many
j_call: TRBJ1-1
d_call: NA
cdr3_nt: TGTGCCAGCAGTTTAGCAGAATTGAACACTGAAGCTTTCTTT
cdr3_aa: CASSLAELNTEAFF

v_call: TRBV5-1
clone_size: many
j_call: TRBJ2-5
d_call: TRBD1
cdr3_nt: TGCGCCAGCAGCTTCAACACAGGGGAAGAGACCCAGTACTTC
cdr3_aa: CASSFNTGEETQYF

v_call: TRBV19
clone_size: few
j_call: TRBJ2-1
d_call: NA
cdr3_nt: TGTGCCAGTAGTATCTTAAGCGCTCAGCAGTTCTTC
cdr3_aa: CASSILSAQQFF

v_call: TRBV20-1
clone_size: many
j_call: TRBJ2-7
d_call: TRBD1
cdr3_nt: TGCAGTGCTAGATCGGGACAGGGACTCTACGAGCAGTACTTC
cdr3_aa: CSARSGQGLYEQYF

v_call: TRBV28
clone_size: NA
j_call: TRBJ1-2
d_call: TRBD1
cdr3_nt: TGTGCCAGCAGCCTCACCGGGACAGGGGCCGCCTTAAGGACCTTC
cdr3_aa: CASSLTGTGAALRTF

v_call: TRBV28
clone_size: NA
j_call: TRBJ2-5
d_call: NA
cdr3_nt: TGTACCAGCAGCCGGTCCTGGGGGGAGACCCAGTACTTC
cdr3_aa: CTSSRSWGETQYF

v_call: TRBV7-2
clone_size: NA
j_call: TRBJ2-7
d_call: TRBD1
cdr3_nt: TGTGCCAGCAGCTTAGTCAGGGGACAGGGTTACGAGCAGTACTTC
cdr3_aa: CASSLVRGQGYEQYF

v_call: TRBV12-3/TRBV12-4
clone_size: few
j_call: TRBJ2-5
d_call: TRBD2
cdr3_nt: TGTGCCAGCAGTTTAGGTCACAGGACGGGGGGATCCGAGACCCAGTACTTC
cdr3_aa: CASSLGHRTGGSETQYF

v_call: TRBV20-1
clone_size: many
j_call: TRBJ2-7
d_call: NA
cdr3_nt: TGCAGTGTACCCAGTCAGACCGCGTACGAGCAGTACTTC
cdr3_aa: CSVPSQTAYEQYF

v_call: TRBV4-3
clone_size: many
j_call: TRBJ2-5
d_call: NA
cdr3_nt: TGCGCCAGCAGCCACGGCAGGGGAGGGCAAGAGACCCAGTACTTC
cdr3_aa: CASSHGRGGQETQYF

v_call: TRBV12-3/TRBV12-4
clone_size: many
j_call: TRBJ2-3
d_call: NA
cdr3_nt: TGTGCCAGCAGTTTTGGAAGCGCCCTCACAGATACGCAGTATTTT
cdr3_aa: CASSFGSALTDTQYF

v_call: TRBV6-5
clone_size: NA
j_call: TRBJ2-1
d_call: TRBD2
cdr3_nt: TGTGCCAGCAGCCCGCCGGGGGGATTTGAGCAGTTCTTC
cdr3_aa: CASSPPGGFEQFF

v_call: TRBV7-9
clone_size: many
j_call: TRBJ2-5
d_call: NA
cdr3_nt: TGTGCCAGCAGCCCAAATCCCGCAGAGACCCAGTACTTC
cdr3_aa: CASSPNPAETQYF

v_call: TRBV4-3
clone_size: many
j_call: TRBJ2-5
d_call: NA
cdr3_nt: TGCGCCAGCAGCCAAGATTACACAGGGCCCGTAGAGACCCAGTACTTC
cdr3_aa: CASSQDYTGPVETQYF

v_call: TRBV6-2/TRBV6-3
clone_size: NA
j_call: TRBJ2-6
d_call: NA
cdr3_nt: TGTGCCAGCAGTCAAACACCACCCAGGGGCTCTGGGGCCAACGTCCTGACTTTC
cdr3_aa: CASSQTPPRGSGANVLTF

v_call: TRBV12-3/TRBV12-4
clone_size: few
j_call: TRBJ2-5
d_call: NA
cdr3_nt: TGTGCCAGCAGGGTCAGGGGAGGCGAGACCCAGTACTTC
cdr3_aa: CASRVRGGETQYF

v_call: TRBV11-2
clone_size: few
j_call: TRBJ2-2
d_call: TRBD2
cdr3_nt: TGTGCCAGCAGCTTAGAGGGACTAGTCCCCGGGGAGCTGTTTTTT
cdr3_aa: CASSLEGLVPGELFF

v_call: TRBV29-1
clone_size: many
j_call: TRBJ2-1
d_call: NA
cdr3_nt: TGCAGCGCAGCCGGGACCTCCGACAAGAATGAGCAGTTCTTC
cdr3_aa: CSAAGTSDKNEQFF

v_call: TRBV7-6
clone_size: NA
j_call: TRBJ2-3
d_call: NA
cdr3_nt: TGTGCCAGCAGAAGGAGGGGCCGGGACTCCTCCTCTCGCACAGATACGCAGTATTTT
cdr3_aa: CASRRRGRDSSSRTDTQYF

v_call: TRBV25-1
clone_size: many
j_call: TRBJ2-1
d_call: NA
cdr3_nt: TGTGCCAGCAGTGAAAGGTTAGACAGCGGTGAGCAGTTCTTC
cdr3_aa: CASSERLDSGEQFF

v_call: TRBV7-2
clone_size: many
j_call: TRBJ2-3
d_call: TRBD2
cdr3_nt: TGTGCCAGCAGCTTAACAAGCGGGGGGGCCAAAGATACGCAGTATTTT
cdr3_aa: CASSLTSGGAKDTQYF

v_call: TRBV25-1
clone_size: many
j_call: TRBJ2-1
d_call: NA
cdr3_nt: TGTGCCAGCAGTGATGCGGGGAGTGAGCAGTTCTTC
cdr3_aa: CASSDAGSEQFF

v_call: TRBV18
clone_size: many
j_call: TRBJ2-1
d_call: TRBD1
cdr3_nt: TGTGCCAGCTCACCACTACCCGAGGACAGGGGCAATGAGCAGTTCTTC
cdr3_aa: CASSPLPEDRGNEQFF

v_call: TRBV11-2
clone_size: NA
j_call: TRBJ2-2
d_call: TRBD1
cdr3_nt: TGTGCCAGCAGCTCGGGACAGGGGGTAAACACCGGGGAGCTGTTTTTT
cdr3_aa: CASSSGQGVNTGELFF

v_call: TRBV12-3/TRBV12-4
clone_size: few
j_call: TRBJ2-3
d_call: TRBD2
cdr3_nt: TGTGCCAGCAGCCCCAAGGCGACTAGCGGGGGGGTTACGCAGTATTTT
cdr3_aa: CASSPKATSGGVTQYF

v_call: TRBV28
clone_size: many
j_call: TRBJ1-5
d_call: NA
cdr3_nt: TGTGCCAGCAGCCAAACGGGGGTGGTAAGACAGCCCCAGCATTTT
cdr3_aa: CASSQTGVVRQPQHF

v_call: TRBV3-1
clone_size: many
j_call: TRBJ2-1
d_call: NA
cdr3_nt: TGTGCCAGCAGCCAAGATCCCCAGGGCAATGAGCAGTTCTTC
cdr3_aa: CASSQDPQGNEQFF

v_call: TRBV10-3
clone_size: many
j_call: TRBJ1-5
d_call: NA
cdr3_nt: TGTGCCACCCAACTTCAGGGTGGCAATCAGCCCCAGCATTTT
cdr3_aa: CATQLQGGNQPQHF